The T cell receptor beta chain described here comes from a study of T cells in localized non-small cell lung cancer. Germline V CDR1 and CDR2: MGHRA, YSYEKL. The CDR3 has 13 residues. Trimming pared 0 bases from V and 7 bases from J, leaving 10 bases between. The assay was immunoSEQ multiplex PCR, and TCRdb's table has in-frame clones only and misses some. Of approximately 7,400 clones in the sample, 20% to 25% are singletons; the top ten hold about 3.6%. In its sample, this clone ranks as medium-sized (0.01 to 0.1%). What it binds is unknown. Overall study findings and caveats: Turning up in adjacent lung were a median roughly 60 of the top 100 tumor clones.

The J gene is TRBJ2-7, the V gene TRBV4-1; D ambiguous. The material was lung tumor tissue, obtained before any cancer treatment. This receptor was identified in a man between 40 and 75 years old with stage III squamous cell lung carcinoma. DNA for the CDR3: TGCGCCAGCAGCCAAGATCCTTTTGGGGAGCAGTACTTC. It translates to CASSQDPFGEQYF.